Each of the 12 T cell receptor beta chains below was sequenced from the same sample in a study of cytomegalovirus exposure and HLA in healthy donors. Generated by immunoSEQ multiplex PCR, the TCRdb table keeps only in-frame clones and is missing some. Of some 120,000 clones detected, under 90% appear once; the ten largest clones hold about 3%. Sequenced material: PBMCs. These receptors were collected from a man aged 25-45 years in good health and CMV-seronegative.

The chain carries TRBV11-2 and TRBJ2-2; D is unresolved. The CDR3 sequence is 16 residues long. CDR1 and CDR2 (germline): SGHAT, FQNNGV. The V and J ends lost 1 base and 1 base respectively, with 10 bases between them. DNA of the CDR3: TGTGCCAGCAGCTTAGCCCCCGCCGGGAACACCGGGGAGCTGTTTTTT. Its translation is CASSLAPAGNTGELFF.

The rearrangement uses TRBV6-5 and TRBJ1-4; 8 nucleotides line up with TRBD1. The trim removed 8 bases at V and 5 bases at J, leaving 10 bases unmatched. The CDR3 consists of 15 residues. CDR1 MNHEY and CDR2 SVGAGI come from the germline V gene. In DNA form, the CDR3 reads TGTGCCAGCCATCAGGGGGCGGGGAGCAATGAAAAACTGTTTTTT. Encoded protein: CASHQGAGSNEKLFF.

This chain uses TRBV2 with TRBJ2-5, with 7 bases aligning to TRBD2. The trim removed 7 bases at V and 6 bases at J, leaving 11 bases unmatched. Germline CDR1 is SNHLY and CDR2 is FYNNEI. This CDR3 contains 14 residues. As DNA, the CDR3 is TGTGCCAGCAACCCGCCACTAGCGCGGCAGACCCAGTACTTC. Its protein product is CASNPPLARQTQYF.

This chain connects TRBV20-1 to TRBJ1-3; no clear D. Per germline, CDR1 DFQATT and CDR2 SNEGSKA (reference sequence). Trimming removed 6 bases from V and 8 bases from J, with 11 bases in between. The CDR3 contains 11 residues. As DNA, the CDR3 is TGCAGTGCCAGCTGGGCGTACACCATATATTTT. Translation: CSASWAYTIYF.

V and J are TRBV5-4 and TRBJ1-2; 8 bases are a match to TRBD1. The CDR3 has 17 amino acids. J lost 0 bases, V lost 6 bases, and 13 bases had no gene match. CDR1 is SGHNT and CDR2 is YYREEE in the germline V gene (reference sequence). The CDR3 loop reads CASNLGAGGKANYGYTF. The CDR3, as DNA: TGTGCCAGCAACCTGGGGGCAGGGGGCAAGGCTAACTATGGCTACACCTTC. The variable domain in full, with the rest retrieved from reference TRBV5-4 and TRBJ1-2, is ETGVTQSPTHLIKTRGQQVTLRCSSQSGHNTVSWYQQALGQGPQFIFQYYREEENGRGNFPPRFSGLQFPNYSSELNVNALELDDSALYLCASNLGAGGKANYGYTFGSGTRLTVV.

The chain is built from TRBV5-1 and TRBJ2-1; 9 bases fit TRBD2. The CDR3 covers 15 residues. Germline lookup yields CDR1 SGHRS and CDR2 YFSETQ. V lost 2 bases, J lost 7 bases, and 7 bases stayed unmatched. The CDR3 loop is CASSFGTSSVNEQFF. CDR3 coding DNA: TGCGCCAGCAGCTTCGGGACTAGCAGCGTAAATGAGCAGTTCTTC.

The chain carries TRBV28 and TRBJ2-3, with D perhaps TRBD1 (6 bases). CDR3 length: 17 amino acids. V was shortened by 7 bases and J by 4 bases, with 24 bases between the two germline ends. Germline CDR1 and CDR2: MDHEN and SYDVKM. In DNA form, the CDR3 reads TGTGCCAGCACCCCACAGAAGGCCTCCCAGGGGCCAGATACGCAGTATTTT. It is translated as CASTPQKASQGPDTQYF.

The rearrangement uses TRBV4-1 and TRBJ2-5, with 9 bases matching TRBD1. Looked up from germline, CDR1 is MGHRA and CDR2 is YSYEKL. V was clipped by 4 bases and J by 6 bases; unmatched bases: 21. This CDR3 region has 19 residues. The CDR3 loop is CASSPEQAADRGIGKTQYF. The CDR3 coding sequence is TGCGCCAGCAGCCCAGAACAAGCAGCCGACAGGGGGATCGGGAAGACCCAGTACTTC.

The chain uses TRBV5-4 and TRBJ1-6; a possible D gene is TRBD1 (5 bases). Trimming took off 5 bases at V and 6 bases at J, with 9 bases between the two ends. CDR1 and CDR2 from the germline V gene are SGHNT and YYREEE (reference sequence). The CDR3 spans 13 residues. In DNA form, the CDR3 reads TGTGCCAGCAGGGGGGGTTTTAATTCACCCCTCCACTTT. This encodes CASRGGFNSPLHF.

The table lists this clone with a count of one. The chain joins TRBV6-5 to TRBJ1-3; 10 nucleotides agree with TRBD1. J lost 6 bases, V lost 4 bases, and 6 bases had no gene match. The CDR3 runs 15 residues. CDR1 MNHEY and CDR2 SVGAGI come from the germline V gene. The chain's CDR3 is CASSSFGTGENTIYF. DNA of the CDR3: TGTGCCAGCAGTTCCTTCGGGACAGGGGAAAACACCATATATTTT.

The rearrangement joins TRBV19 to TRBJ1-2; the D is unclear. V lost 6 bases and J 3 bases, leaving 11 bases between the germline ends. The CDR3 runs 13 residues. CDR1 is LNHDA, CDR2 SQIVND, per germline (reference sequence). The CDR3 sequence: CASRMGLYYGYTF. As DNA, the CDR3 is TGTGCCAGTAGAATGGGCTTGTACTATGGCTACACCTTC.

In DNA form, the CDR3 reads TGTGCCAGCAGTTTATATCCACAGACTAATGAAAAACTGTTTTTT. Translation: CASSLYPQTNEKLFF. This chain joins TRBV28 and TRBJ1-4; D gene uncertain. Looked up from germline, CDR1 is MDHEN and CDR2 is SYDVKM. This CDR3 region has 15 residues. The V and J ends lost 1 base and 2 bases respectively, with 8 bases between them.